Listed below are T cell receptor beta chains from one sample, sequenced in a study of resident and recirculating memory T cells in vitiligo. Method: immunoSEQ multiplex PCR; TCRdb's copy keeps in-frame clones and lacks some. The profile shows tens of thousands of clones, 92% of them singletons. Sequencing was carried out using blood. The receptor set was obtained from a male donor with vitiligo. Both conserved end residues are part of each CDR3. D genes are given only for firm matches. A clone size is listed for some rows: how often the clone was seen (once, few, many), or a class if it is expanded.

j_gene | d_gene | abundance | v_gene | CDR3aa | CDR3nt
TRBJ2-3 | . | once | TRBV27 | CAPGNGPHTDTQYF | TGTGCCCCAGGGAACGGACCGCACACAGATACGCAGTATTTT
TRBJ2-3 | . | . | TRBV5-1 | CASSSQGNTQYF | TGCGCCAGCAGCTCCCAGGGAAATACGCAGTATTTT
TRBJ1-5 | . | . | TRBV28 | CASSLRKGNQPQHF | TGTGCCAGCAGTTTACGGAAGGGGAATCAGCCCCAGCATTTT
TRBJ1-2 | . | . | TRBV21-1 | CASTRFGPPAQGQGKNYGYTF | TGTGCCAGCACCCGTTTCGGGCCCCCAGCGCAGGGGCAGGGGAAGAACTATGGCTACACCTTC
TRBJ2-3 | TRBD2 | . | TRBV6-6 | CASSYSSGGSTDTQYF | TGTGCCAGCAGTTACTCTAGCGGGGGAAGCACAGATACGCAGTATTTT
TRBJ2-7 | TRBD2 | . | TRBV7-9 | CASSPRGDTYEQYF | TGTGCCAGCAGCCCCCGGGGGGATACCTACGAGCAGTACTTC
TRBJ1-3 | . | . | TRBV4-1 | CASSQIPGHTSGNTIYF | TGCGCCAGCAGCCAGATTCCGGGACATACGTCTGGAAACACCATATATTTT
TRBJ1-1 | TRBD1 | . | TRBV9 | CASSAQGARNTEAFF | TGTGCCAGCAGCGCTCAGGGGGCTAGGAACACTGAAGCTTTCTTT
TRBJ2-2 | . | . | TRBV4-3 | CASSQDLFSGELFF | TGCGCCAGCAGCCAAGATCTCTTCTCCGGGGAGCTGTTTTTT
TRBJ1-1 | . | . | TRBV5-1 | CASSFGGTNTEAFF | TGCGCCAGCAGCTTCGGGGGAACGAACACTGAAGCTTTCTTT
TRBJ2-7 | TRBD2 | once | TRBV28 | CASSGGASGRRYEQYF | TGTGCCAGCAGCGGAGGGGCTAGCGGGAGGAGATACGAGCAGTACTTC
TRBJ2-7 | . | . | TRBV2 | CASNKRAGAYEQYF | TGTGCCAGCAATAAGCGGGCAGGTGCATACGAGCAGTACTTC
TRBJ2-1 | TRBD2 | once | TRBV9 | CASSSPLSTSDWNEQFF | TGTGCCAGCAGCTCCCCCCTGTCGACTAGCGATTGGAATGAGCAGTTCTTC
TRBJ2-3 | . | . | TRBV5-1 | CASSSGSTDTQYF | TGCGCCAGCAGCTCCGGGAGCACAGATACGCAGTATTTT
TRBJ2-2 | TRBD2 | . | TRBV15 | CATSRDIFGTSGREPGELFF | TGTGCCACCAGCAGAGATATCTTCGGGACTAGCGGGAGGGAGCCCGGGGAGCTGTTTTTT
TRBJ1-1 | TRBD1 | . | TRBV7-9 | CAGTGAANTEAFF | TGTGCCGGGACAGGGGCGGCGAACACTGAAGCTTTCTTT
TRBJ1-4 | TRBD1 | . | TRBV7-9 | CASSPYGTGGEKLFF | TGTGCCAGCAGCCCCTACGGGACAGGGGGCGAAAAACTGTTTTTT
TRBJ2-3 | TRBD2 | . | TRBV18 | CASSPPGLAGPTDTQYF | TGTGCCAGCTCCCCCCCCGGACTAGCGGGACCCACAGATACGCAGTATTTT
TRBJ2-3 | . | . | TRBV5-1 | CASSLGATPGDTQYF | TGCGCCAGCAGCTTGGGCGCGACCCCAGGGGATACGCAGTATTTT
TRBJ2-5 | TRBD1 | . | TRBV11-3 | CASSLGLRGRGETQYF | TGTGCCAGCAGCTTAGGACTCAGGGGGAGAGGAGAGACCCAGTACTTC
TRBJ2-7 | . | . | TRBV9 | CASSARPLDREQYF | TGTGCCAGCAGCGCTAGGCCCCTAGATCGCGAGCAGTACTTC
TRBJ2-7 | . | . | TRBV28 | CASSSRGYEQYF | TGTGCCAGCAGTTCCCGAGGCTACGAGCAGTACTTC
TRBJ2-5 | TRBD2 | . | TRBV30 | CAWSGLAGETQYF | TGTGCCTGGAGTGGACTAGCGGGAGAGACCCAGTACTTC
TRBJ2-3 | TRBD2 | . | TRBV9 | CASSVEASGTPLTDTQYF | TGTGCCAGCAGCGTAGAGGCTAGCGGGACCCCTTTGACGGATACGCAGTATTTT
TRBJ2-5 | TRBD2 | . | TRBV2 | CASSSSGQETQYF | TGTGCCAGCAGCTCTAGCGGCCAAGAGACCCAGTACTTC
TRBJ2-1 | TRBD2 | . | TRBV2 | CASGGLAYIAEQFF | TGTGCCAGCGGGGGACTAGCTTACATAGCTGAGCAGTTCTTC
TRBJ2-7 | TRBD2 | . | TRBV5-1 | CASSLTSGRPFPQQYF | TGCGCCAGCAGCTTGACTAGCGGGCGTCCCTTTCCCCAGCAGTACTTC
TRBJ2-7 | . | . | TRBV28 | CASSLGGESSYEQYF | TGTGCCAGCAGTTTAGGAGGTGAGAGTTCCTACGAGCAGTACTTC
TRBJ2-3 | TRBD2 | . | TRBV7-3 | CASSRGGKDTQYF | TGTGCCAGCAGCCGGGGGGGGAAAGATACGCAGTATTTT
TRBJ2-3 | TRBD2 | . | TRBV5-1 | CASLSGRGTDTQYF | TGCGCCAGTCTTAGCGGGAGAGGCACAGATACGCAGTATTTT
TRBJ1-5 | TRBD1 | . | TRBV5-6 | CASSQGQGVYQPQHF | TGTGCCAGCAGCCAGGGACAGGGGGTGTATCAGCCCCAGCATTTT
TRBJ2-7 | TRBD1 | . | TRBV5-4 | CASSHKGRGYEQYF | TGTGCCAGCAGCCACAAGGGCAGGGGGTACGAGCAGTACTTC
TRBJ2-3 | TRBD1 | . | TRBV10-3 | CAIRQGQGGTDTQYF | TGTGCCATCAGGCAGGGACAGGGTGGCACAGATACGCAGTATTTT
TRBJ2-7 | . | . | TRBV7-7 | CASSPSSGPGEQYF | TGTGCCAGCAGCCCTTCGAGCGGGCCCGGGGAGCAGTACTTC
TRBJ2-1 | TRBD2 | few | TRBV6-4 | CASSESGSSYNEQFF | TGTGCCAGCAGTGAGAGCGGGAGCTCCTACAATGAGCAGTTCTTC
TRBJ1-1 | TRBD1 | . | TRBV4-3 | CASSQEDRKNTEAFF | TGCGCCAGCAGCCAAGAGGACAGGAAGAACACTGAAGCTTTCTTT
TRBJ2-1 | . | . | TRBV19 | CASKSGSLYNEQFF | TGTGCCAGTAAAAGCGGGTCCCTCTACAATGAGCAGTTCTTC
TRBJ1-1 | . | . | TRBV10-3 | CAISTGMNTEAFF | TGTGCCATCTCTACAGGCATGAACACTGAAGCTTTCTTT
TRBJ2-7 | . | . | TRBV7-2 | CASSQDSSRSYEQYF | TGTGCCAGCAGCCAGGACTCCTCACGGTCCTACGAGCAGTACTTC
TRBJ2-1 | . | . | TRBV28 | CASRTQGWGQFF | TGTGCCAGCAGGACCCAGGGGTGGGGGCAGTTCTTC
TRBJ2-2 | . | once | TRBV7-6 | CASGRMAGELFF | TGTGCCAGCGGTAGAATGGCCGGGGAGCTGTTTTTT
TRBJ2-7 | . | . | TRBV27 | CASRILQEQPWEQYF | TGTGCCAGCAGGATTTTACAGGAACAGCCTTGGGAGCAGTACTTC
TRBJ2-1 | TRBD2 | . | TRBV12-5 | CASGSSGAGGNEQFF | TGTGCTAGTGGTTCGTCGGGAGCGGGAGGCAATGAGCAGTTCTTC
TRBJ1-5 | . | . | TRBV28 | CASSLSVQAGNQPQHF | TGTGCCAGCAGTTTATCAGTACAGGCGGGGAATCAGCCCCAGCATTTT
TRBJ2-7 | . | . | TRBV7-2 | CASSPQRSSYEQYF | TGTGCCAGCAGCCCCCAGCGGAGCTCCTACGAGCAGTACTTC
TRBJ2-6 | . | . | TRBV7-2 | CASSPGQSPWANVLTF | TGTGCCAGCAGCCCTGGACAGTCCCCTTGGGCCAACGTCCTGACTTTC
TRBJ2-7 | TRBD1 | . | TRBV2 | CASRVVGTGVYEQYF | TGTGCCAGCCGAGTGGTCGGGACAGGGGTTTACGAGCAGTACTTC
TRBJ2-7 | TRBD2 | . | TRBV28 | CASSTLAVNSYEQYF | TGTGCCAGCAGTACGCTAGCGGTTAACTCCTACGAGCAGTACTTC
TRBJ2-5 | TRBD1 | . | TRBV28 | CASSLEVGTGGVETQYF | TGTGCCAGCAGTTTAGAAGTAGGGACAGGGGGCGTGGAGACCCAGTACTTC
TRBJ2-7 | TRBD2 | once | TRBV28 | CASSLNGPSGASSYEQYF | TGTGCCAGCAGTTTAAACGGCCCCAGCGGGGCGAGTTCCTACGAGCAGTACTTC
TRBJ2-5 | TRBD2 | . | TRBV28 | CASSPQRRESRETQYF | TGTGCCAGCAGTCCCCAAAGGCGGGAGAGTCGCGAGACCCAGTACTTC
TRBJ2-3 | TRBD2 | . | TRBV15 | CAASSGSGRDTQYF | TGTGCCGCCTCAAGCGGGAGCGGGCGGGATACGCAGTATTTT